This T cell receptor beta chain was identified during a study of regulatory T cells in long-lasting Graves disease. CDR1 and CDR2 (germline): MNHNS, SASEGT. V shed 7 bases and J shed 7 bases, with 11 bases lying between them. The CDR3 loop spans 13 amino acids. Time point here: newly diagnosed GD, antithyroid drugs for less than 3 months. Preparation of the TCR library used RNA extracted from PBMCs. This clonotype was observed at least ten times. Researchers made TCR beta libraries by using iRepertoire HTBI primers and running Arm-PCR on CDR3 regions. TCRdb recomputed calls from the multiplex PCR reads with MiXCR, one row per CDR3 protein. The data show hundreds of thousands of distinct CDR3 sequences, 16% seen once. The data also belong to a second study, concerning T cells in Graves' hyperthyroidism and ophthalmopathy.

The material sequenced was peripheral blood mononuclear cells (PBMCs), taken at new diagnosis, from a patient treated with antithyroid drugs. This clonotype originated in a woman aged 25-40 years with Graves disease. The chain carries TRBV6-1 and TRBJ1-6; D gene uncertain. The chain's CDR3 is CASKLTENSPLHF. CDR3 in DNA: TGTGCCAGCAAATTGACGGAGAATTCACCCCTCCACTTT.